Following are 16 T cell receptor beta chains from one sample sequenced in a study of monozygotic twins with inflammatory bowel disease. From its re-call of the 5' RACE reads, TCRdb lists each CDR3 protein once, without DNA. In all, the sample yields 150,000 or so distinct CDR3 sequences. The sequencing sample was made of blood. These receptors came from a human donor with ulcerative colitis or Crohn's disease, or a healthy co-twin of an affected twin (not recorded which).

The genes are TRBV20-1 and TRBJ1-1; TCRdb gives TRBD1 as the D gene, but with no DNA this cannot be confirmed. CDR1 is DFQATT and CDR2 is SNEGSKA in the germline V gene (reference sequence). The CDR3 has 14 amino acids. CDR3 region: CSASGGPGGTEAFF.

V gene TRBV12-3 or TRBV12-4 combines with J gene TRBJ2-7; checking the TCRdb D call of TRBD2 is not possible without DNA. The CDR3 has 14 residues. CDR3 residues: CASSLFGGGFEQYF.

The chain employs TRBV5-1 and TRBJ2-7; TCRdb's assignment of TRBD2 cannot be checked, as there is no DNA. The CDR3 sequence is 15 residues long. Germline values: CDR1 SGHRS, CDR2 YFSETQ. CDR3 in amino acids: CASSTPGGGSYEQYF.

The chain couples TRBV5-1 to TRBJ1-1. The germline V gene encodes CDR1 SGHRS and CDR2 YFSETQ. CDR3 size: 15 residues. The CDR3 sequence: CASSPLTPSNTEAFF. Drawing the rest from reference TRBV5-1 and TRBJ1-1, the complete variable domain is KAGVTQTPRYLIKTRGQQVTLSCSPISGHRSVSWYQQTPGQGLQFLFEYFSETQRNKGNFPGRFSGRQFSNSRSEMNVSTLELGDSALYLCASSPLTPSNTEAFFGQGTRLTVV.

This chain links TRBV28 with TRBJ2-7; the D gene TCRdb calls, TRBD1, cannot be checked with no DNA. CDR1 and CDR2 (germline): MDHEN, SYDVKM. The CDR3 contains 14 residues. This CDR3 is CASSPGTGPNEQYF.

The chain's CDR3 is CAWRGRVTEAFF. V is TRBV30 and J is TRBJ1-1; lacking DNA, the TRBD1 call made by TCRdb goes unchecked. This CDR3 spans 12 amino acids. Germline assignment: CDR1 GTSNPN and CDR2 SVGIG (reference sequence).

This chain connects TRBV5-4 to TRBJ1-1; TCRdb names TRBD1, which stays unverified in the absence of DNA. The CDR3 length is 14 residues. Germline loops: CDR1 SGHNT, CDR2 YYREEE (reference sequence). The CDR3 reads CASSLSGINTEAFF.

This rearrangement joins TRBV6-5 to TRBJ1-2; without DNA, the TCRdb call of TRBD1 cannot be checked. The CDR3 loop spans 11 amino acids. From germline, CDR1 is MNHEY and CDR2 SVGAGI. CDR3: CAAGQGIGYTF.

V is TRBV7-9 and J is TRBJ2-1; TCRdb selects TRBD1, and the lack of DNA leaves this call unchecked. The CDR3 spans 12 residues. CDR1 is SEHNR and CDR2 is FQNEAQ in the germline V gene (reference sequence). CDR3 amino acids: CAARGTHNEQFF.

This chain uses TRBV30 with TRBJ1-1. This CDR3 region has 13 residues. Germline V gives CDR1 GTSNPN, CDR2 SVGIG (reference sequence). CDR3 region: CAWSPAGGAEAFF. Combining the CDR3 with reference TRBV30 and TRBJ1-1 gives the whole variable domain SQTIHQWPATLVQPVGSPLSLECTVEGTSNPNLYWYRQAAGRGLQLLFYSVGIGQISSEVPQNLSASRPQDRQFILSSKKLLLSDSGFYLCAWSPAGGAEAFFGQGTRLTVV.

The chain carries TRBV12-3 or TRBV12-4 and TRBJ1-2. The CDR3 consists of 14 residues. CDR3: CASSLAHLTSGYTF.

The chain is built from TRBV5-1 and TRBJ1-3; TCRdb picks TRBD1, but there is no DNA to check that call. Germline lookup yields CDR1 SGHRS and CDR2 YFSETQ. The CDR3 sequence is 17 residues long. The CDR3 spells CASSLVGQVGSGNTIYF.

The CDR3 sequence is CASSLSGGSSDTQYF. The V gene is TRBV13, the J gene TRBJ2-3; the D gene TCRdb calls, TRBD2, cannot be checked with no DNA. Germline CDR1 PRHDT, CDR2 FYEKMQ (reference sequence). This CDR3 contains 15 residues.

The rearrangement uses TRBV5-1 and TRBJ1-1; TCRdb calls TRBD1, which cannot be checked without DNA. Germline V gives CDR1 SGHRS, CDR2 YFSETQ. The CDR3 loop spans 16 amino acids. The CDR3 is CASSLATVTMNTEAFF.

The gene calls are TRBV10-2 and TRBJ1-5. Germline V CDR1 and CDR2: WSHSY, SAAADI. This CDR3 has 13 residues. CDR3 loop: CASSDSSNQPQHF.

J is TRBJ2-7 and V is TRBV9; TCRdb's D call of TRBD1 is untestable without DNA. The V gene's germline CDR1 is SGDLS and CDR2 YYNGEE. This CDR3 has 14 residues. CDR3 sequence: CASSYGHDSYEQYF.